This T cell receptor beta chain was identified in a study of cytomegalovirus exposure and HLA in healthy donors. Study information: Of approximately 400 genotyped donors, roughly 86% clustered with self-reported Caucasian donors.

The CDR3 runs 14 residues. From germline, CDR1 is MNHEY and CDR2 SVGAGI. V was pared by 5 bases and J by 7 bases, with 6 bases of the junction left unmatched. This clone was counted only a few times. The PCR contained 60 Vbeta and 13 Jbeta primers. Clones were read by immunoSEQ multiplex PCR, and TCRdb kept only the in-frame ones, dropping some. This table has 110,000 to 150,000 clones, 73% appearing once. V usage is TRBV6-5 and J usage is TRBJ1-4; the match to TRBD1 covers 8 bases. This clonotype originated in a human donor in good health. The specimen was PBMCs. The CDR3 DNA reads TGTGCCAGCAGTGTACAGGGGGTGGGTGAAAAACTGTTTTTT. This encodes CASSVQGVGEKLFF.